Listed below are T cell receptor beta chains from one sample, sequenced in a study of shared clonotypes between healthy human individuals. Profiled with immunoSEQ multiplex PCR; TCRdb holds only in-frame clones, not every one. The sample shows approximately 980,000 clones, more than 75% of them seen only once. Sequencing input: memory CD4+ T cells sorted from blood. The receptor source for this set is a man younger than 30 in good health. Each CDR3 is given with its conserved first and last residue. Fields, in order: D gene, clone size, J gene, V gene, CDR3 DNA, CDR3 protein. A D gene is named only where the DNA matches it firmly. The size of a clone is reported for some rows only, either as once, few or many, or as a class for expanded clones.

- | - | TRBJ1-5 | TRBV28 | TGTGCCAGCAGTTTGTACGGCAATAGCAATCAGCCCCAGCATTTT | CASSLYGNSNQPQHF
- | once | TRBJ2-6 | TRBV6-1 | TGTGCCAGCAGGACGGCGGGGTCTGGGGCCAACGTCCTGACTTTC | CASRTAGSGANVLTF
- | - | TRBJ2-3 | TRBV10-2 | TGCGCCAGCAGTGAGTCCACAGATACGCAGTATTTT | CASSESTDTQYF
- | - | TRBJ1-2 | TRBV6-5 | TGTGCCAGCAGTTACGACAATCATGGCTACACCTTC | CASSYDNHGYTF
- | - | TRBJ2-5 | TRBV7-9 | TGTGCCAGCAGCTCAGCCGGGGGAGGAGAGGAGACCCAGTACTTC | CASSSAGGGEETQYF
- | - | TRBJ1-5 | TRBV21-1 | TGTGCCAGCAGGACACAGGGAGCTAGGAATCAGCCCCAGCATTTT | CASRTQGARNQPQHF
- | - | TRBJ1-5 | TRBV12-5 | TGTGCTAGTGGTTTGGTAACAAATTACCTACCAGGGGAGGATAATCAGCCCCAGCATTTT | CASGLVTNYLPGEDNQPQHF
- | - | TRBJ2-7 | TRBV30 | TGTGCCTGGAGTGCCCAACAGGGCCACGAGCAGTACTTC | CAWSAQQGHEQYF
- | few | TRBJ1-1 | TRBV27 | TGTGCCAGCAGGCGTGATCGCACTGAAGCTTTCTTT | CASRRDRTEAFF
TRBD1 | - | TRBJ2-7 | TRBV10-3 | TGTGCCATCAGGGGAGTACAGGGGGCTAGCTCCTACGAGCAGTACTTC | CAIRGVQGASSYEQYF
- | - | TRBJ2-1 | TRBV28 | TGTGCCAGCCCTAAACCCGGCGCAGGAACATTTTACAATGAGCAGTTCTTC | CASPKPGAGTFYNEQFF
TRBD1 | once | TRBJ2-7 | TRBV14 | TGTGCCAGCAGCCAAGAACGGGACAGCTCCTACGAGCAGTACTTC | CASSQERDSSYEQYF
- | - | TRBJ2-7 | TRBV6-6 | TGTGCCAGCAGCCAGACCTACTACGAGCAGTACTTC | CASSQTYYEQYF
- | - | TRBJ2-1 | TRBV14 | TGTGCCAGCCCCAGGGACAATGAGCAGTTCTTC | CASPRDNEQFF
TRBD2 | - | TRBJ2-3 | TRBV5-4 | TGTGCCAGCAGCTTAGGGGCTAGCGGGAGGTTGGATACGCAGTATTTT | CASSLGASGRLDTQYF
TRBD1 | few | TRBJ2-5 | TRBV9 | TGTGCCAGCAGCGTAGGGACAGGGATACAAGAGACCCAGTACTTC | CASSVGTGIQETQYF
- | - | TRBJ2-3 | TRBV2 | TGTGCCAGCAGTAAACTGGGCGGGGGCACAGATACGCAGTATTTT | CASSKLGGGTDTQYF
- | - | TRBJ2-5 | TRBV6-5 | TGTGCCAGCAGACCCGTGACGGGGGAGACCCAGTACTTC | CASRPVTGETQYF
TRBD2 | - | TRBJ2-7 | TRBV5-4 | TGTGCCAGCAGCTTGGCCGGGGGGAACGAGCAGTACTTC | CASSLAGGNEQYF
- | - | TRBJ1-1 | TRBV10-1 | TGCGCCAGCAGCGCTCCCCAAGCAGGCCTTTCCCCCATGAACACTGAAGCTTTCTTT | CASSAPQAGLSPMNTEAFF
- | - | TRBJ2-5 | TRBV29-1 | TGCAGCGTTGAAGTGACGGCCCAAGAGACCCAGTACTTC | CSVEVTAQETQYF
- | - | TRBJ2-2 | TRBV11-3 | TGTGCCAGCAGCTTAGTCGGCGGGGAGCTGTTTTTT | CASSLVGGELFF
TRBD1 | once | TRBJ1-2 | TRBV6-6 | TGTGCCAGCAGTCCCGGGACAGCGTTTTCTGGCTACACCTTC | CASSPGTAFSGYTF
TRBD2 | - | TRBJ2-2 | TRBV2 | TGTGCCAGCAGACCGTCGGGAGGCCGCACCGGGGAGCTGTTTTTT | CASRPSGGRTGELFF
- | - | TRBJ1-6 | TRBV5-1 | TGCGCCAGCAGCTCGGGGGAGACTTCCTATAATTCACCCCTCCACTTT | CASSSGETSYNSPLHF
TRBD2 | - | TRBJ2-1 | TRBV7-9 | TGTGCCAGCAGCCCAAGGGGTAGCGGGAGCCAGAGCTCCTACAATGAGCAGTTCTTC | CASSPRGSGSQSSYNEQFF
- | - | TRBJ1-2 | TRBV4-3 | TGCGCCAGCAGCCAAGAAGTTTGGGACGCCTCTAACTATGGCTACACCTTC | CASSQEVWDASNYGYTF
- | - | TRBJ1-6 | TRBV14 | TGTGCCAGCAGCGGGACCGTGGGGGCACCCCTCCACTTT | CASSGTVGAPLHF
- | - | TRBJ1-5 | TRBV5-4 | TGTGCCAGCAGCAAGGACAGTAATCAGCCCCAGCATTTT | CASSKDSNQPQHF
- | - | TRBJ1-5 | TRBV11-1 | TGTGCCAGCAGCTTACGGGGTGCGGGTCAGCCCCAGCATTTT | CASSLRGAGQPQHF
- | - | TRBJ1-2 | TRBV2 | TGTGCCAGCAAAATTATTAACAGCTATGGCTACACCTTC | CASKIINSYGYTF
- | once | TRBJ2-3 | TRBV13 | TGTGCCAGCAGCTTAGTCCGGAGCACAGATACGCAGTATTTT | CASSLVRSTDTQYF
TRBD2 | - | TRBJ2-3 | TRBV7-2 | TGTGCCAGCAGCTTCCGCGGGGGGGGCACAGATACGCAGTATTTT | CASSFRGGGTDTQYF
TRBD2 | - | TRBJ2-7 | TRBV19 | TGTGCCAGTAGTGGCCCTGGACTAGCGAGGTTCAACGAGCAGTACTTC | CASSGPGLARFNEQYF
- | - | TRBJ1-4 | TRBV30 | TGTGCCTGGAGTGCAGGGGCCCATGAAAAACTGTTTTTT | CAWSAGAHEKLFF
TRBD1 | - | TRBJ1-1 | TRBV7-8 | TGTGCCAGCTTCATCGACAGGGGACTGGGAGCTTTCTTT | CASFIDRGLGAFF
- | - | TRBJ1-4 | TRBV11-1 | TGTGCCAGCAGCCACGGACAGTACGAAGGAAAACTGTTTTTT | CASSHGQYEGKLFF
- | - | TRBJ2-5 | TRBV11-2 | TGTGCCAGCAGCTTAGCCGCGGTGGAGACCCAGTACTTC | CASSLAAVETQYF
- | - | TRBJ2-1 | TRBV9 | TGTGCCAGCAGCGTAGCAGTGACCCTGAGCTCCTACAATGAGCAGTTCTTC | CASSVAVTLSSYNEQFF
- | - | TRBJ2-1 | TRBV10-1 | TGCGCCAGCAGTCGGGACCCTTGGGGAAATGAGCAGTTCTTC | CASSRDPWGNEQFF
- | - | TRBJ1-1 | TRBV6-6 | TGTGCCAGCAGTACGACAGGAAACACTGAAGCTTTCTTT | CASSTTGNTEAFF
- | - | TRBJ1-1 | TRBV30 | TGTGCCTGGACCCTCAACGGGGCAGCTTTCTTT | CAWTLNGAAFF
TRBD1 | - | TRBJ1-3 | TRBV11-2 | TGTGCCAGCAGCCAGGACAGGGGAAACACCATATATTTT | CASSQDRGNTIYF
- | - | TRBJ2-1 | TRBV2 | TGTGCCAGCAGTGAGACTAGTGGCGATGAGCAGTTCTTC | CASSETSGDEQFF
TRBD2 | - | TRBJ2-1 | TRBV10-1 | TGCGCCAGCAGTCAGAGCGGGAGTTACAATGAGCAGTTCTTC | CASSQSGSYNEQFF
TRBD1 | medium-sized | TRBJ2-5 | TRBV27 | TGTGCCAGCAGTTCCGGGACAGGGGGCGTGGAGACCCAGTACTTC | CASSSGTGGVETQYF
- | - | TRBJ2-1 | TRBV4-1 | TGCGCCAGCAGCCCCACCAGGAGCTCCTACAATGAGCAGTTCTTC | CASSPTRSSYNEQFF
- | - | TRBJ2-3 | TRBV7-3 | TGTGCCAGCAGCTTAACGCCAGCGGCGAGTACGCAGTATTTT | CASSLTPAASTQYF
TRBD1 | - | TRBJ1-2 | TRBV7-3 | TGTGCCAGCAGCTTAAGTTCGGGACAGAACTATGGCTACACCTTC | CASSLSSGQNYGYTF
- | few | TRBJ1-2 | TRBV6-1 | TGTGCCAGCAGTGAAGTGGTGTGGGGGAGTAGGGGCTACACCTTC | CASSEVVWGSRGYTF
TRBD1 | - | TRBJ2-7 | TRBV18 | TGTGCCAGCTCACCATCGGGACAGGAAAGACTTTTTCAGTACTTC | CASSPSGQERLFQYF
TRBD1 | once | TRBJ1-2 | TRBV5-4 | TGTGCCAGCAGTTCAACCGGGACAGGAGGATACTATGGCTACACCTTC | CASSSTGTGGYYGYTF
TRBD2 | - | TRBJ2-1 | TRBV7-2 | TGTGCCAGCAGCTCGTTGCTAGCGGGAGGCTCCTACAATGAGCAGTTCTTC | CASSSLLAGGSYNEQFF
- | - | TRBJ2-1 | TRBV2 | TGTGCCAGCAGTGAACGCGCCGCGAGTGAGCAGTTCTTC | CASSERAASEQFF
TRBD1 | - | TRBJ1-1 | TRBV30 | TGTGCCTGGAGTCGGGACAGTACTGACACTGAAGCTTTCTTT | CAWSRDSTDTEAFF
- | few | TRBJ1-1 | TRBV5-6 | TGTGCCAGCAGCTTGACAGTGAACACTGAAGCTTTCTTT | CASSLTVNTEAFF
- | - | TRBJ1-1 | TRBV5-4 | TGTGCCAGCAGCTTGGTAGGGGCGCATTTCACTGAAGCTTTCTTT | CASSLVGAHFTEAFF
- | - | TRBJ2-3 | TRBV7-2 | TGTGCCAGCAGCTTAGAAGCTGGGGGCACAGATACGCAGTATTTT | CASSLEAGGTDTQYF
TRBD1 | - | TRBJ1-1 | TRBV10-3 | TGTGCCATCAGTGTACAGGGGGCGGTCACTGAAGCTTTCTTT | CAISVQGAVTEAFF